This is a list of T cell receptor beta chains from one sample in a study of Ad26.COV2.S vaccination and SARS-CoV-2 variants. The repertoire was sequenced with immunoSEQ multiplex PCR; TCRdb's copy has only in-frame clones and lacks some. The top ten clones hold about 2% of a sample with a few hundred thousand clones, over 75% of them seen once. This sample comprised peripheral blood, obtained in a trial of Ad26.COV2.S vaccine versus placebo. The receptors shown here come from a person between 18 and 59 years old who received the Ad26.COV2.S COVID-19 vaccine or a placebo. Both conserved end residues are part of each CDR3. The D gene is left open where the match is weak. Not every row has a clone size; where given, it reads once, few, many or a size class.

CDR3 DNA: TGCGCCAGCAGCTTGGGGACAGGGCTATACAATGAGCAGTTCTTC; CDR3 protein: CASSLGTGLYNEQFF; J gene: TRBJ2-1; D gene: TRBD1; clone size: once; V gene: TRBV5-1
CDR3 DNA: TGTGCCAGCAGCTTAGGGACAGGGGGTTTCCTCACAGATACGCAGTATTTT; CDR3 protein: CASSLGTGGFLTDTQYF; J gene: TRBJ2-3; D gene: TRBD1; clone size: -; V gene: TRBV7-7
CDR3 DNA: TGTGCCAGCAGCCAAGATTGGAGCTCCTACAATGAGCAGTTCTTC; CDR3 protein: CASSQDWSSYNEQFF; J gene: TRBJ2-1; D gene: -; clone size: -; V gene: TRBV4-2
CDR3 DNA: TGTGCCAGCAGTCGGGCCCTTCGGGATGAGCAGTTCTTC; CDR3 protein: CASSRALRDEQFF; J gene: TRBJ2-1; D gene: -; clone size: -; V gene: TRBV12-3/TRBV12-4
CDR3 DNA: TGTGCCAGTAGTATCACTCTAGCGGGAGTGTCTAAAAACATTCAGTACTTC; CDR3 protein: CASSITLAGVSKNIQYF; J gene: TRBJ2-4; D gene: TRBD2; clone size: -; V gene: TRBV19
CDR3 DNA: TGTGCCAGCAGCGTGGCGGGGACGGAAAACACCGGGGAGCTGTTTTTT; CDR3 protein: CASSVAGTENTGELFF; J gene: TRBJ2-2; D gene: -; clone size: -; V gene: TRBV9
CDR3 DNA: TGTGCCAGCAGTACTAGTTCCACAGATACGCAGTATTTT; CDR3 protein: CASSTSSTDTQYF; J gene: TRBJ2-3; D gene: -; clone size: once; V gene: TRBV11-3
CDR3 DNA: TGTGCCAGCAGCTTGGGACCGACAGGGGATCAGCCCCAGCATTTT; CDR3 protein: CASSLGPTGDQPQHF; J gene: TRBJ1-5; D gene: TRBD1; clone size: once; V gene: TRBV5-4
CDR3 DNA: TGTGCCAGCAGTTATTCCGGGACTAGCTTCGGCGGGGAGCTGTTTTTT; CDR3 protein: CASSYSGTSFGGELFF; J gene: TRBJ2-2; D gene: TRBD2; clone size: -; V gene: TRBV28
CDR3 DNA: TGTGCCAGCAGCGTTACAGATACGCAGTATTTT; CDR3 protein: CASSVTDTQYF; J gene: TRBJ2-3; D gene: -; clone size: -; V gene: TRBV3-1/TRBV3-2
CDR3 DNA: TGTGCCAGCAGTTACCCTTTGGGGACTAGCGGGAGAACAGATACGCAGTATTTT; CDR3 protein: CASSYPLGTSGRTDTQYF; J gene: TRBJ2-3; D gene: TRBD2; clone size: -; V gene: TRBV28
CDR3 DNA: TGTGCCAGCAGCCCCGGGGGAAGGGGGGATCTGGGCTACACCTTC; CDR3 protein: CASSPGGRGDLGYTF; J gene: TRBJ1-2; D gene: -; clone size: -; V gene: TRBV7-9
CDR3 DNA: TGTGCCAGCTCGAGGGGCGCCGGCGGGGAGCTGTTTTTT; CDR3 protein: CASSRGAGGELFF; J gene: TRBJ2-2; D gene: -; clone size: -; V gene: TRBV9
CDR3 DNA: TGTGCCAGCAGTTTATGTGGTGGGAGGGCCTACGAGCAGTACTTC; CDR3 protein: CASSLCGGRAYEQYF; J gene: TRBJ2-7; D gene: TRBD2; clone size: -; V gene: TRBV28
CDR3 DNA: TGTGCCAGCAGCTTCGGCCCTCGGGAGACCCAGTACTTC; CDR3 protein: CASSFGPRETQYF; J gene: TRBJ2-5; D gene: -; clone size: -; V gene: TRBV7-2
CDR3 DNA: TGTGCCAGCAGCTCTACTCGGGCCGAGCAGTACTTC; CDR3 protein: CASSSTRAEQYF; J gene: TRBJ2-7; D gene: -; clone size: once; V gene: TRBV7-2
CDR3 DNA: TGCAGCTTGACAGGGGAGGGTGAAAAACTGTTTTTT; CDR3 protein: CSLTGEGEKLFF; J gene: TRBJ1-4; D gene: TRBD1; clone size: -; V gene: TRBV29-1
CDR3 DNA: TGTGCCTGGACCCCAGGGGGATACACCGGGGAGCTGTTTTTT; CDR3 protein: CAWTPGGYTGELFF; J gene: TRBJ2-2; D gene: TRBD1; clone size: few; V gene: TRBV30
CDR3 DNA: TGTGCCAGCAGTCGGACTAGCGGGAGGTACAATGAGCAGTTCTTC; CDR3 protein: CASSRTSGRYNEQFF; J gene: TRBJ2-1; D gene: TRBD2; clone size: -; V gene: TRBV27
CDR3 DNA: TGCGCCAGCAGCCCAGAGGGGACAGGGATCGGGGAGCTGTTTTTT; CDR3 protein: CASSPEGTGIGELFF; J gene: TRBJ2-2; D gene: TRBD1; clone size: -; V gene: TRBV4-3
CDR3 DNA: TGTGCCAGCAGCTCGTGGGGAAGGGGACAGGCTCGAGCTAACTATGGCTACACCTTC; CDR3 protein: CASSSWGRGQARANYGYTF; J gene: TRBJ1-2; D gene: TRBD1; clone size: once; V gene: TRBV7-9
CDR3 DNA: TGTGCCACCATGGGGGATAACTACAATGAGCAGTTCTTC; CDR3 protein: CATMGDNYNEQFF; J gene: TRBJ2-1; D gene: -; clone size: -; V gene: TRBV6-6
CDR3 DNA: TGTGCCAGCTCACCACCGGGGACCGAACCGAGTATGTTCTTC; CDR3 protein: CASSPPGTEPSMFF; J gene: TRBJ2-1; D gene: -; clone size: -; V gene: TRBV18
CDR3 DNA: TGTGCCAGCAGCTCGCCGACAGGGGACCTCTATGGCTACACCTTC; CDR3 protein: CASSSPTGDLYGYTF; J gene: TRBJ1-2; D gene: TRBD1; clone size: -; V gene: TRBV5-4
CDR3 DNA: TGTGCCAGCGGATGGTCGTACGAGCAGTACTTC; CDR3 protein: CASGWSYEQYF; J gene: TRBJ2-7; D gene: -; clone size: -; V gene: TRBV27
CDR3 DNA: TGTGCCAGCTCACCCACTAGCGGGTCCTACAATGAGCAGTTCTTC; CDR3 protein: CASSPTSGSYNEQFF; J gene: TRBJ2-1; D gene: TRBD2; clone size: -; V gene: TRBV18
CDR3 DNA: TGTGCCAGCAGCTCTACGACAGGGGCAAATAATTCACCCCTCCACTTT; CDR3 protein: CASSSTTGANNSPLHF; J gene: TRBJ1-6; D gene: TRBD1; clone size: -; V gene: TRBV6-2/TRBV6-3
CDR3 DNA: TGTGCCAGCAGCTCCAAAAGCGGGACAGTCACTAGCACAGATACGCAGTATTTT; CDR3 protein: CASSSKSGTVTSTDTQYF; J gene: TRBJ2-3; D gene: -; clone size: once; V gene: TRBV5-5
CDR3 DNA: TGCAGCGTGGAAATGGTCTTCGCAGAAACAGATACGCAGTATTTT; CDR3 protein: CSVEMVFAETDTQYF; J gene: TRBJ2-3; D gene: -; clone size: -; V gene: TRBV29-1
CDR3 DNA: TGTGCCAGCAGCTTGGGGTCCACAGCCACCTACGAGCAGTACTTC; CDR3 protein: CASSLGSTATYEQYF; J gene: TRBJ2-7; D gene: -; clone size: -; V gene: TRBV5-4
CDR3 DNA: TGTGCCAGCACCCTAGGGACAGGGTCCTCACCCCTCCACTTT; CDR3 protein: CASTLGTGSSPLHF; J gene: TRBJ1-6; D gene: TRBD1; clone size: -; V gene: TRBV2
CDR3 DNA: TGTGCCAGCAGCTTCGGGACAGGGAACACCGGGGAGCTGTTTTTT; CDR3 protein: CASSFGTGNTGELFF; J gene: TRBJ2-2; D gene: TRBD1; clone size: -; V gene: TRBV11-3
CDR3 DNA: TGCGCCAGTGGCCCAATTGCGATGAACACTGAAGCTTTCTTT; CDR3 protein: CASGPIAMNTEAFF; J gene: TRBJ1-1; D gene: -; clone size: -; V gene: TRBV5-1
CDR3 DNA: TGTGCCAGCAGCTTAGTATGGGGGGGTACCGGGGAGCTGTTTTTT; CDR3 protein: CASSLVWGGTGELFF; J gene: TRBJ2-2; D gene: TRBD2; clone size: -; V gene: TRBV7-2
CDR3 DNA: TGTGCCAGCAGCTGGGGCCAGGGTCCCTACGAGCAGTACTTC; CDR3 protein: CASSWGQGPYEQYF; J gene: TRBJ2-7; D gene: -; clone size: -; V gene: TRBV11-2
CDR3 DNA: TGTGCCACCAGAGCAGGGGGCTTGGTAGATACGCAGTATTTT; CDR3 protein: CATRAGGLVDTQYF; J gene: TRBJ2-3; D gene: TRBD1; clone size: once; V gene: TRBV24-1
CDR3 DNA: TGTGCCAGTAGTATGCGAGGGGATTCACCCCTCCACTTT; CDR3 protein: CASSMRGDSPLHF; J gene: TRBJ1-6; D gene: -; clone size: -; V gene: TRBV19
CDR3 DNA: TGTGCCAGCAGTTTAGTCGCTGGGACTGAAGCTTTCTTT; CDR3 protein: CASSLVAGTEAFF; J gene: TRBJ1-1; D gene: -; clone size: -; V gene: TRBV28
CDR3 DNA: TGTGCCAGCAGCTTAACCCTAGCGGGAGGGCTCAATGAGCAGTTCTTC; CDR3 protein: CASSLTLAGGLNEQFF; J gene: TRBJ2-1; D gene: TRBD2; clone size: -; V gene: TRBV7-2
CDR3 DNA: TGTGCCAGCAGCTTGACGGTACTAGCGGGTACCAATGAGCAGTTCTTC; CDR3 protein: CASSLTVLAGTNEQFF; J gene: TRBJ2-1; D gene: TRBD2; clone size: -; V gene: TRBV5-4
CDR3 DNA: TGTGCCAGCAGCCAAGATCGGGTACAGAATGAAGCTTTCTTT; CDR3 protein: CASSQDRVQNEAFF; J gene: TRBJ1-1; D gene: -; clone size: -; V gene: TRBV4-2
CDR3 DNA: TGTGCCAGCAGCCACAGGGACGCGTACGAGCAGTACTTC; CDR3 protein: CASSHRDAYEQYF; J gene: TRBJ2-7; D gene: -; clone size: -; V gene: TRBV6-6
CDR3 DNA: TGTGCCAGCAGTGCCCGTGGGGGGGAGAAACGCTACACCTTC; CDR3 protein: CASSARGGEKRYTF; J gene: TRBJ1-2; D gene: -; clone size: few; V gene: TRBV2
CDR3 DNA: TGTGCCAGCAGCCCGGGGGCTAACTATGGCTACACCTTC; CDR3 protein: CASSPGANYGYTF; J gene: TRBJ1-2; D gene: -; clone size: once; V gene: TRBV27
CDR3 DNA: TGTGCCAGCAGTTTACAGGGCTTCTATGGCTACACCTTC; CDR3 protein: CASSLQGFYGYTF; J gene: TRBJ1-2; D gene: -; clone size: once; V gene: TRBV12-3/TRBV12-4
CDR3 DNA: TGCGCCAGCAGCAGACAGGGTAGATCCGAGCAGTACTTC; CDR3 protein: CASSRQGRSEQYF; J gene: TRBJ2-7; D gene: TRBD1; clone size: -; V gene: TRBV10-2
CDR3 DNA: TGTGCCAGCAGTTCTACCTCAGGGGCCGGAAACACCATATATTTT; CDR3 protein: CASSSTSGAGNTIYF; J gene: TRBJ1-3; D gene: -; clone size: -; V gene: TRBV6-6
CDR3 DNA: TGTGCCTGGAGTGTGGGGACTAGCGGGACTTACAATGAGCAGTTCTTC; CDR3 protein: CAWSVGTSGTYNEQFF; J gene: TRBJ2-1; D gene: TRBD2; clone size: -; V gene: TRBV30
CDR3 DNA: TGTGCCAGCAGTTACGAGGGTGGGGGAACTGAAGCTTTCTTT; CDR3 protein: CASSYEGGGTEAFF; J gene: TRBJ1-1; D gene: -; clone size: -; V gene: TRBV6-5
CDR3 DNA: TGTGCCAGCAGCCAGGCCGAAGCTTTCTTT; CDR3 protein: CASSQAEAFF; J gene: TRBJ1-1; D gene: -; clone size: -; V gene: TRBV11-2
CDR3 DNA: TGTGCCAGCAGCCAGGGCATAGCTGGGTACGAGCAGTACTTC; CDR3 protein: CASSQGIAGYEQYF; J gene: TRBJ2-7; D gene: -; clone size: -; V gene: TRBV3-1/TRBV3-2
CDR3 DNA: TGTGCCTGGAAAAGTTTATCAGGGTCTGACTATGGCTACACCTTC; CDR3 protein: CAWKSLSGSDYGYTF; J gene: TRBJ1-2; D gene: -; clone size: -; V gene: TRBV30
CDR3 DNA: TGTGCCAGTAGTATAGGGGGGCGGGGTGGGACCCAGTACTTC; CDR3 protein: CASSIGGRGGTQYF; J gene: TRBJ2-5; D gene: -; clone size: -; V gene: TRBV19
CDR3 DNA: TGTGCCAGCAGAACGCCGGGACAGCACTCTGGGGCCAACGTCCTGACTTTC; CDR3 protein: CASRTPGQHSGANVLTF; J gene: TRBJ2-6; D gene: TRBD1; clone size: few; V gene: TRBV5-8
CDR3 DNA: TGTGCCAGCAGTTACGGCCCTTACAATGAGCAGTTCTTC; CDR3 protein: CASSYGPYNEQFF; J gene: TRBJ2-1; D gene: -; clone size: -; V gene: TRBV6-2/TRBV6-3
CDR3 DNA: TGTGCCAGTTGGGCCGGAGGGGCAACTAATGAAAAACTGTTTTTT; CDR3 protein: CASWAGGATNEKLFF; J gene: TRBJ1-4; D gene: -; clone size: -; V gene: TRBV6-6
CDR3 DNA: TGTGCCACCAGCAGAGCGGGAGGGTTTCAAGAGACCCAGTACTTC; CDR3 protein: CATSRAGGFQETQYF; J gene: TRBJ2-5; D gene: TRBD2; clone size: -; V gene: TRBV15
CDR3 DNA: TGTGCCAGTACCCCGGGGAGGGGCGCTGCCTACGAGCAGTACTTC; CDR3 protein: CASTPGRGAAYEQYF; J gene: TRBJ2-7; D gene: TRBD2; clone size: once; V gene: TRBV19
CDR3 DNA: TGTGCCAGCAGTTACTCGGATGAGCAGTTCTTC; CDR3 protein: CASSYSDEQFF; J gene: TRBJ2-1; D gene: -; clone size: once; V gene: TRBV6-5
CDR3 DNA: TGTGCCATAAGCTGGGGGTATAGGTACGAGCAGTACTTC; CDR3 protein: CAISWGYRYEQYF; J gene: TRBJ2-7; D gene: -; clone size: -; V gene: TRBV25-1